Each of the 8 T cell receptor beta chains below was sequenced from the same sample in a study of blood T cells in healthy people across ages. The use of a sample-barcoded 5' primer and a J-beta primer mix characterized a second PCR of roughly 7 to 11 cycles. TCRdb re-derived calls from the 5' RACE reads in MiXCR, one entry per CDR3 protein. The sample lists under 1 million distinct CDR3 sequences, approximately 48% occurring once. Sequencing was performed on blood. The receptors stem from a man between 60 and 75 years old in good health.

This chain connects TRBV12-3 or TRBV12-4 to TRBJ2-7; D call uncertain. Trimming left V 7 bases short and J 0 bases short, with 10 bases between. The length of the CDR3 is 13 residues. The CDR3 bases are TGTGCCAGCACCCAACCGGGCTCCTACGAGCAGTACTTC. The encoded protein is CASTQPGSYEQYF.

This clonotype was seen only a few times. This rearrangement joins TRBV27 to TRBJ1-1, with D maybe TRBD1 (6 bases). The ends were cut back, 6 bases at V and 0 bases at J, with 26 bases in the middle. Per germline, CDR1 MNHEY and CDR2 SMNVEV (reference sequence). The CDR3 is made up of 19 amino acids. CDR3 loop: CASSRTGARGLGMNTEAFF. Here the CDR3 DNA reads TGTGCCAGCAGCCGGACGGGGGCGCGGGGCCTTGGGATGAACACTGAAGCTTTCTTT.

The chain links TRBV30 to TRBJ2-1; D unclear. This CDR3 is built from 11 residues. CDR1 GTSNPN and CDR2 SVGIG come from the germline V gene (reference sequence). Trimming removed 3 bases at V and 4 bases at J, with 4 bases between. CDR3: CAWRGYNEQFF. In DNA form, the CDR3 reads TGTGCCTGGAGGGGGTACAATGAGCAGTTCTTC.

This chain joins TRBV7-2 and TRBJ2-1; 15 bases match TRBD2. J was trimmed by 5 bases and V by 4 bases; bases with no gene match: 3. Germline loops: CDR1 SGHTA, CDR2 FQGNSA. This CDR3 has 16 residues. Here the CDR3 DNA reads TGTGCCAGCAGCTGGAGGACTAGCGGGGGGGACAATGAGCAGTTCTTC. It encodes CASSWRTSGGDNEQFF.

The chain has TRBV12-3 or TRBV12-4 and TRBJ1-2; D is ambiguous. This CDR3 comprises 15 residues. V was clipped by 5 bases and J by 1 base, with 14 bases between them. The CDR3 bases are TGTGCCAGCAGTAAACGGGAGGGCTTTAACTATGGCTACACCTTC. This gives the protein CASSKREGFNYGYTF.

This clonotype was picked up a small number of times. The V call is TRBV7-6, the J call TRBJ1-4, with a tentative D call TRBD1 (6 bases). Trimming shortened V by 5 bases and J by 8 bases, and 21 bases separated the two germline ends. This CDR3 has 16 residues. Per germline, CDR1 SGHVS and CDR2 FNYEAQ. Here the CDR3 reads CASSRRGSGAGEKLFF. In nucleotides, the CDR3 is TGTGCCAGCAGCCGTAGAGGTTCAGGGGCAGGAGAAAAACTGTTTTTT. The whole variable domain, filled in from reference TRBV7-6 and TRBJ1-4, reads GAGVSQSPRYKVTKRGQDVALRCDPISGHVSLYWYRQALGQGPEFLTYFNYEAQQDKSGLPNDRFSAERPEGSISTLTIQRTEQRDSAMYRCASSRRGSGAGEKLFFGSGTQLSVL.

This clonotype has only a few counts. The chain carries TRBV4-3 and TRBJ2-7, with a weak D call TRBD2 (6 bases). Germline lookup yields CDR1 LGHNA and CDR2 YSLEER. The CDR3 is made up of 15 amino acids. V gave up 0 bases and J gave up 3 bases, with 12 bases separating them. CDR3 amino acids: CASSQDAGPDYEQYF. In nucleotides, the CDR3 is TGCGCCAGCAGCCAAGATGCGGGGCCCGACTACGAGCAGTACTTC.

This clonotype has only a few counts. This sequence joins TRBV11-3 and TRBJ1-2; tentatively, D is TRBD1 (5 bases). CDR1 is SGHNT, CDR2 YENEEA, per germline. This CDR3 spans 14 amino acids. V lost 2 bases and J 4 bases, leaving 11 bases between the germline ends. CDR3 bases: TGTGCCAGCAGCTTACCAGGGTCGGGCTATGGCTACACCTTC. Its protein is CASSLPGSGYGYTF.